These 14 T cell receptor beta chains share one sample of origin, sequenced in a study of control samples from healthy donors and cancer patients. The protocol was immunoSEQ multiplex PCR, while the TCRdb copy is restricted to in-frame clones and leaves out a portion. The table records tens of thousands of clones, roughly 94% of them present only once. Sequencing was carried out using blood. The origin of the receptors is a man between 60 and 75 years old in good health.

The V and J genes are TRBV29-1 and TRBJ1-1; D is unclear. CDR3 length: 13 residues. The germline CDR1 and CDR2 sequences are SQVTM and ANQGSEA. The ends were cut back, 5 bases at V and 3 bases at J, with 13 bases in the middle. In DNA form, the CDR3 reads TGCAGCGTTTCCGGGTTTATCTACACTGAAGCTTTCTTT. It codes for CSVSGFIYTEAFF.

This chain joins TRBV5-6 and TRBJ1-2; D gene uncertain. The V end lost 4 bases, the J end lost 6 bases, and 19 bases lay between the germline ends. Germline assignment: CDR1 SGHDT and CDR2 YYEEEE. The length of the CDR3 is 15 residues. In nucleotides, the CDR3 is TGTGCCAGCAGCAACCGTCAGACGGGAGGGCATGGCTACACCTTC. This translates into CASSNRQTGGHGYTF.

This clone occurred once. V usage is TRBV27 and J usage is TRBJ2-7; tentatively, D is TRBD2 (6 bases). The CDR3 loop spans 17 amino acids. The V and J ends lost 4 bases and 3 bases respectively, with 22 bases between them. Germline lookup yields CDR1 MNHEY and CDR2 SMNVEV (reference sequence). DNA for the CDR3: TGTGCCAGCAGTTCTCCCCCCTACGGGAGTTCCGTCTACGAGCAGTACTTC. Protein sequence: CASSSPPYGSSVYEQYF.

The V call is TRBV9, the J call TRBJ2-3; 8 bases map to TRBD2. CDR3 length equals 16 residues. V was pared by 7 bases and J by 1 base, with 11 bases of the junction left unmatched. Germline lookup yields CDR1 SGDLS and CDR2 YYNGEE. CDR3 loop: CASSKMGSGGTDTQYF. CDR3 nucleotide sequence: TGTGCCAGCTCGAAGATGGGTAGCGGGGGCACAGATACGCAGTATTTT.

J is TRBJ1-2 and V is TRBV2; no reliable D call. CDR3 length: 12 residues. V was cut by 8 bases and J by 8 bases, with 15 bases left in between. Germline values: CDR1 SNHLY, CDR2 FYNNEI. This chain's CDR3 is CASSSSLRGYTF. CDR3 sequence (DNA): TGTGCCAGCTCGAGCAGCCTCCGAGGCTACACCTTC.

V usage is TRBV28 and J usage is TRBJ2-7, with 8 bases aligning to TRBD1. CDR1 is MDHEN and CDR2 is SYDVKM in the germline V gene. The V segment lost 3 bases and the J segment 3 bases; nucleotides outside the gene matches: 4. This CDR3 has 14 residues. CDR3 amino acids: CASSLSGQGYEQYF. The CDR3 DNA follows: TGTGCCAGCAGTTTGTCAGGACAGGGCTACGAGCAGTACTTC. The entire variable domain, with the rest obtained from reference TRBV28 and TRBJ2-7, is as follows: DVKVTQSSRYLVKRTGEKVFLECVQDMDHENMFWYRQDPGLGLRLIYFSYDVKMKEKGDIPEGYSVSREKKERFSLILESASTNQTSMYLCASSLSGQGYEQYFGPGTRLTVT.

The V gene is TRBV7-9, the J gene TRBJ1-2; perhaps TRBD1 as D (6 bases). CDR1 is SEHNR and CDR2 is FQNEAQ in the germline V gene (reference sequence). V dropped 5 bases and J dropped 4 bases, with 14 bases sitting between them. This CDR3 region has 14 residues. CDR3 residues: CASSPTTGAYGYTF. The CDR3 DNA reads TGTGCCAGCAGCCCGACGACAGGAGCCTATGGCTACACCTTC.

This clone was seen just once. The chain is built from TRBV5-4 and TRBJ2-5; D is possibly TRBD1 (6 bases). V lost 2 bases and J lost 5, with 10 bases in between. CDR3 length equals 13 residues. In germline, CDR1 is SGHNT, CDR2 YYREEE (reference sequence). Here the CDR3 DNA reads TGTGCCAGCAGCTTTTCAGGGGAGGAGACCCAGTACTTC. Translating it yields CASSFSGEETQYF.

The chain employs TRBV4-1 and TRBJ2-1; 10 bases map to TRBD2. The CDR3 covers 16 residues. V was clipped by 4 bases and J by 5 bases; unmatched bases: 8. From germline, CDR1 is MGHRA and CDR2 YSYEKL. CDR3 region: CASSLLSGRADNEQFF. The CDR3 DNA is TGCGCCAGCAGCCTACTGAGCGGGAGGGCCGACAATGAGCAGTTCTTC.

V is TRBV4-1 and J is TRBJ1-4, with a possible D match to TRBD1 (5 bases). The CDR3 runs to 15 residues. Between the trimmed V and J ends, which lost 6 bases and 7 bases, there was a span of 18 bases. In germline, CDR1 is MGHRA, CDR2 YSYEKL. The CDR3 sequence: CASSEWGTLVEKLFF. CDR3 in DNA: TGCGCCAGCAGTGAGTGGGGGACTCTGGTTGAAAAACTGTTTTTT.

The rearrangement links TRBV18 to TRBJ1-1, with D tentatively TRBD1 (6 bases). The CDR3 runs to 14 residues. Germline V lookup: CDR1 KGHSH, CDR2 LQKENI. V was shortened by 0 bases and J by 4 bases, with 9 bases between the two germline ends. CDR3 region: CASSPPEGGTEAFF. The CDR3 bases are TGTGCCAGCTCACCACCGGAGGGGGGCACTGAAGCTTTCTTT.

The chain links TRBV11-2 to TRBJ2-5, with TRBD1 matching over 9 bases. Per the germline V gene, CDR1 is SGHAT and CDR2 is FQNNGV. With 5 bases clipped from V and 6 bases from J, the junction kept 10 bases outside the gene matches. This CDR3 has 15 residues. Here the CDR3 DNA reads TGTGCCAGCAGCGCCGAATGGGGACAGGGCCAGACCCAGTACTTC. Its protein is CASSAEWGQGQTQYF.

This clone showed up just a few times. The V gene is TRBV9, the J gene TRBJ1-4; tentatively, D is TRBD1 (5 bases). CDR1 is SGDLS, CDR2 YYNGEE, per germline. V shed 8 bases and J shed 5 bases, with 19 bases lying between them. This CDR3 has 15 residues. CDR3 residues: CASTPGQVENEKLFF. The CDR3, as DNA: TGTGCCAGTACGCCGGGGCAGGTGGAGAATGAAAAACTGTTTTTT.

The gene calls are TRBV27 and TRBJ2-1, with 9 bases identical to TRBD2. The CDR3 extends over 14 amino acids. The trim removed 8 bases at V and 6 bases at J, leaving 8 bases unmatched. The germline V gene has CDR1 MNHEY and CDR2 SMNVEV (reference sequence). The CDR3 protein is CASAWASGINEQFF. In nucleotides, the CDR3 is TGTGCCAGCGCCTGGGCTAGCGGGATCAATGAGCAGTTCTTC.